This paragraph covers one TCR beta chain sequence. Antigen: not known. The V end lost 8 bases, the J end lost 3 bases, and 16 bases lay between the germline ends. CDR1 SGHDN and CDR2 FVKESK come from the germline V gene. CDR3 length equals 14 residues. Primers: 60 Vbeta forward and 13 Jbeta reverse. The protocol was immunoSEQ multiplex PCR, while the TCRdb copy is restricted to in-frame clones and leaves out a portion. The profile shows some 110,000 clones, 75% to 90% of them singletons. The sample originates from a study of cytomegalovirus exposure and HLA in healthy donors. Study-wide findings and caveats: Per a later analysis, about 17,000 TCR beta sequences showed association with HLA alleles at 0.05 false discovery rate.

The source is a man aged 25 to 40 in good health and CMV-seronegative. Sequencing input: PBMCs. This chain links TRBV14 with TRBJ1-1; D might be TRBD1 (5 bases). DNA for the CDR3: TGTGCCAGCCGCCCCATAGGGGTTGACACTGAAGCTTTCTTT. This sequence encodes CASRPIGVDTEAFF.